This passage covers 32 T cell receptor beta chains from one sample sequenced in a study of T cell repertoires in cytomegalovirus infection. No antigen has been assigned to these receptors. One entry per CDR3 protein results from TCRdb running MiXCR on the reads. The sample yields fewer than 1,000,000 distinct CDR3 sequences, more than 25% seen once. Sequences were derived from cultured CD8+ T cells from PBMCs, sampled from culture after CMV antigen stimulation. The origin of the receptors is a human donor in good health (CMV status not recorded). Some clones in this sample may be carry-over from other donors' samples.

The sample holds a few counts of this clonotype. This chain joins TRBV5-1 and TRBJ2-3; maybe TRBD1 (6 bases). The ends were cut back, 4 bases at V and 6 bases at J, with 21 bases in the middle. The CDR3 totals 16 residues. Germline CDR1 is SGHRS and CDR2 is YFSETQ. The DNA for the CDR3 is TGCGCCAGCAGCCTTCTGGGGGCCAAAACAACTGATACGCAGTATTTT. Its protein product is CASSLLGAKTTDTQYF.

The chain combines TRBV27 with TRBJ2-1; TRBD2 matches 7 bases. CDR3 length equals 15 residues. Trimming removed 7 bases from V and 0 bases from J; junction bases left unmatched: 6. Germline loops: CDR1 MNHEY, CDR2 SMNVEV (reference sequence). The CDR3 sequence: CASMRGGSSYNEQFF. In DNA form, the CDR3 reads TGTGCCAGCATGAGGGGAGGGAGCTCCTACAATGAGCAGTTCTTC.

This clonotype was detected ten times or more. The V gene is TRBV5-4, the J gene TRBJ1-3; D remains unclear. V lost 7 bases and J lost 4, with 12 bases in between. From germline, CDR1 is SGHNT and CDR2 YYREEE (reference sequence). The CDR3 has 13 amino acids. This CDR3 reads CASETGNGNTIYF. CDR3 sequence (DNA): TGTGCCAGCGAAACCGGGAACGGAAACACCATATATTTT.

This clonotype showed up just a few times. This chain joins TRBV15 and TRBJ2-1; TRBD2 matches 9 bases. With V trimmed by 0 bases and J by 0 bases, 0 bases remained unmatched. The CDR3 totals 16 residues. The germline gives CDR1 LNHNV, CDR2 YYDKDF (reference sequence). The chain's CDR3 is CATSRERGGSYNEQFF. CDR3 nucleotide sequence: TGTGCCACCAGCAGAGAGCGGGGGGGCTCCTACAATGAGCAGTTCTTC.

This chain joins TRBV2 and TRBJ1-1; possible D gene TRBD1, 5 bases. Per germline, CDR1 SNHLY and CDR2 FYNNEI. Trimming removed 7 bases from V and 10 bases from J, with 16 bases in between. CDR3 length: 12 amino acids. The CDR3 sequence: CASIRGGMGAFF. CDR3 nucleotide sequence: TGTGCCAGCATCCGGGGGGGGATGGGAGCTTTCTTT.

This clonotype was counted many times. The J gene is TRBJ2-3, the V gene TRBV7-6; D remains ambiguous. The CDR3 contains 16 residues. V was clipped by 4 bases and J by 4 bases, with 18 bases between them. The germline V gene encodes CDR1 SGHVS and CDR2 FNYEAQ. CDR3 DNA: TGTGCCAGCAGCTCCCTAGAGTCGGGTGGACCAGATACGCAGTATTTT. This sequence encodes CASSSLESGGPDTQYF.

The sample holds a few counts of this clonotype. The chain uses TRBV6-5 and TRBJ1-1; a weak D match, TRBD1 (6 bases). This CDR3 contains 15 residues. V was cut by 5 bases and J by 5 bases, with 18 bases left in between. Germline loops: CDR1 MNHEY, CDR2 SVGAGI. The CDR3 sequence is CASSLTGGARTEAFF. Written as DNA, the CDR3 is TGTGCCAGCAGTCTCACGGGGGGGGCGAGGACTGAAGCTTTCTTT.

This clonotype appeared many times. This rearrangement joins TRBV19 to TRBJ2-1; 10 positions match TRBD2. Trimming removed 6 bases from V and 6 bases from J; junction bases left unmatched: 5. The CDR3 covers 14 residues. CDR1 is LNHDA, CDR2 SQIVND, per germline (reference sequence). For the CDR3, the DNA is TGTGCCAGTAGGGAGCTAGCGGGGGCCAATGAGCAGTTCTTC. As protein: CASRELAGANEQFF.

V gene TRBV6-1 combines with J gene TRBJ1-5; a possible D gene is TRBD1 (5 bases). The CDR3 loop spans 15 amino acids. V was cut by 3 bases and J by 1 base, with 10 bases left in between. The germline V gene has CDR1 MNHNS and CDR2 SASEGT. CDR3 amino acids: CASSDRDGSNQPQHF. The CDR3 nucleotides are TGTGCCAGCAGTGACAGGGATGGGAGCAATCAGCCCCAGCATTTT.

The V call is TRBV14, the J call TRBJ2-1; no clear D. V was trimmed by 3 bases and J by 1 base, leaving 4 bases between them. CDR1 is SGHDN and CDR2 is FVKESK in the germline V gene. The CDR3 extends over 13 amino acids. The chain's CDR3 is CASSHISYNEQFF. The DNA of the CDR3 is TGTGCCAGCAGCCACATTTCCTACAATGAGCAGTTCTTC.

This CDR3 is CASGQQETQYF. DNA of the CDR3: TGTGCCAGCGGACAACAAGAGACCCAGTACTTC. The chain has TRBV7-2 and TRBJ2-5; maybe TRBD1 (5 bases). From germline, CDR1 is SGHTA and CDR2 FQGNSA. Trimming left V 8 bases short and J 2 bases short, with 6 bases between. The CDR3 is 11 residues long.

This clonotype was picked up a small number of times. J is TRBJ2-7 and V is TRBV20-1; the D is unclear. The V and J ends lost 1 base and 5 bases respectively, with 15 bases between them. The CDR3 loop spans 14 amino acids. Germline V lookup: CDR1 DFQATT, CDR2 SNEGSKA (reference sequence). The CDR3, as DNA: TGCAGTGCTAGAGTTTTAAGTTACGGCGACGAGCAGTACTTC. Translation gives CSARVLSYGDEQYF.

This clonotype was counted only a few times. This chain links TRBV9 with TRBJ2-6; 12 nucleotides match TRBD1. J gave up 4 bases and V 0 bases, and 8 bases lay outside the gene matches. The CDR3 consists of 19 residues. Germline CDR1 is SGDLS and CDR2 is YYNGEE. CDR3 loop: CASSVAGTGGARGANVLTF. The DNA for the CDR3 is TGTGCCAGCAGCGTAGCAGGGACAGGGGGCGCAAGGGGGGCCAACGTCCTGACTTTC. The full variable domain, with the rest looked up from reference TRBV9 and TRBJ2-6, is DSGVTQTPKHLITATGQRVTLRCSPRSGDLSVYWYQQSLDQGLQFLIQYYNGEERAKGNILERFSAQQFPDLHSELNLSSLELGDSALYFCASSVAGTGGARGANVLTFGAGSRLTVL.

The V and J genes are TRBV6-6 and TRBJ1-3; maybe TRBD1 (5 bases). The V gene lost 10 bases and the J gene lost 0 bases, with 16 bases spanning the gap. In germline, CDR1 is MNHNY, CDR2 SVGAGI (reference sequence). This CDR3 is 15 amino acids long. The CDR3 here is CATAPRGNSGNTIYF. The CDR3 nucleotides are TGTGCCACCGCCCCTCGGGGGAACTCTGGAAACACCATATATTTT.

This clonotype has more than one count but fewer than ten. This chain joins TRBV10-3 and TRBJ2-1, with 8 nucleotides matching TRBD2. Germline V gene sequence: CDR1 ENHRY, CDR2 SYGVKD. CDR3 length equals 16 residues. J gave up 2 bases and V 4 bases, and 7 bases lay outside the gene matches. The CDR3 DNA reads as TGTGCCATCAGTGTGGAAGCGGGGGTGGCCTACAATGAGCAGTTCTTC. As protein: CAISVEAGVAYNEQFF.

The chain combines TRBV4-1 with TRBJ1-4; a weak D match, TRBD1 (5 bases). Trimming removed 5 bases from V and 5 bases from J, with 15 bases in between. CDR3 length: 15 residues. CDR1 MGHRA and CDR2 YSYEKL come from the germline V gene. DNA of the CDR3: TGCGCCAGCAGCGGTTCACCGGGACTCAATGAAAAACTGTTTTTT. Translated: CASSGSPGLNEKLFF.

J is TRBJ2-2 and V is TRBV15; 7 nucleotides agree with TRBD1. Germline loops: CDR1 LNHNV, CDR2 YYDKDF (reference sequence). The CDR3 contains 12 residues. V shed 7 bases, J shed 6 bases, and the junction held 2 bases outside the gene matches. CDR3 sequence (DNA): TGTGCCACCATTCAGGGGGCCGGGGAGCTGTTTTTT. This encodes CATIQGAGELFF.

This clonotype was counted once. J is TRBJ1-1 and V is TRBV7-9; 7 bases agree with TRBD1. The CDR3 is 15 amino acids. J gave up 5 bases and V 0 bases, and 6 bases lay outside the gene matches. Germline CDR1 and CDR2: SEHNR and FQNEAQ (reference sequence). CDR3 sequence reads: CASSLATRGDTEAFF. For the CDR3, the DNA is TGTGCCAGCAGCTTAGCGACCAGGGGGGATACTGAAGCTTTCTTT.

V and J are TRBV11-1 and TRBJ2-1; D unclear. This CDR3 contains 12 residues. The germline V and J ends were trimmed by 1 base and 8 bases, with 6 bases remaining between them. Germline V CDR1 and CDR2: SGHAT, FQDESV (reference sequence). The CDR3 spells CASSLVRYEQFF. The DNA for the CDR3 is TGTGCCAGCAGCTTAGTGCGGTATGAGCAGTTCTTC.

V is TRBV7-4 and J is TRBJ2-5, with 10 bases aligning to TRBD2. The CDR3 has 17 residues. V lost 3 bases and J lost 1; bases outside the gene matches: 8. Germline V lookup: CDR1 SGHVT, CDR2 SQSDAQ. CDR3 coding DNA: TGTGCCAGCAGCTTCGATCTAGCGGGGGCCGGCCAAGAGACCCAGTACTTC. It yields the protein CASSFDLAGAGQETQYF.

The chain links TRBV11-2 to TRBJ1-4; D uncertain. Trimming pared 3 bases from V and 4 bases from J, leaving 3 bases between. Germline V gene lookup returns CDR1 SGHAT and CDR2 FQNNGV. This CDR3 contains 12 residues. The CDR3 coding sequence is TGTGCCAGCAGCTTGATTAATGAAAAACTGTTTTTT. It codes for CASSLINEKLFF.

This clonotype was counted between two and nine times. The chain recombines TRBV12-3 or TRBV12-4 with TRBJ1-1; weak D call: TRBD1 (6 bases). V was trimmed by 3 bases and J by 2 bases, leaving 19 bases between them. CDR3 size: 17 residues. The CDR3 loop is CASSFWGAAIGNTEAFF. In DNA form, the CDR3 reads TGTGCCAGCAGTTTCTGGGGGGCAGCTATAGGAAACACTGAAGCTTTCTTT.

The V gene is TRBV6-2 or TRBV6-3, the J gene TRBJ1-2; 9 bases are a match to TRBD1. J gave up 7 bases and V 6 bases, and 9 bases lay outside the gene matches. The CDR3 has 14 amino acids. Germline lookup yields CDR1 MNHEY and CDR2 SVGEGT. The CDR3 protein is CASSRDRVWIGYTF. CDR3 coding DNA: TGTGCCAGCAGCCGGGACAGGGTTTGGATTGGCTACACCTTC.

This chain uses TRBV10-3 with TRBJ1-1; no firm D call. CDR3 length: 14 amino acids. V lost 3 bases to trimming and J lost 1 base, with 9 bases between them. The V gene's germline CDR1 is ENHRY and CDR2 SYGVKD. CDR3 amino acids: CAISELDTNTEAFF. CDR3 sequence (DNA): TGTGCCATCAGTGAACTAGACACGAACACTGAAGCTTTCTTT.

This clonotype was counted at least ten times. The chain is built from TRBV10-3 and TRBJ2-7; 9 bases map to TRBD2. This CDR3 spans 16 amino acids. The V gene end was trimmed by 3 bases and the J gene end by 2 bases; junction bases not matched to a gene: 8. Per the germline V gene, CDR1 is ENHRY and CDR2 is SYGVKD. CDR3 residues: CAISDSGGSSTYEQYV. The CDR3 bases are TGTGCCATCAGTGACAGCGGGGGGTCTTCGACCTACGAGCAGTACGTC.

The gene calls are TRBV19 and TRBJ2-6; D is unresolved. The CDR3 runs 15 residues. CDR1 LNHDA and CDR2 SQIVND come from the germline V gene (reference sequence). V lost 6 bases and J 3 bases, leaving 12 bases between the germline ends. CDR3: CASSPDDFGANVLTF. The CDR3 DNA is TGTGCCAGTAGCCCGGACGACTTTGGGGCCAACGTCCTGACTTTC.

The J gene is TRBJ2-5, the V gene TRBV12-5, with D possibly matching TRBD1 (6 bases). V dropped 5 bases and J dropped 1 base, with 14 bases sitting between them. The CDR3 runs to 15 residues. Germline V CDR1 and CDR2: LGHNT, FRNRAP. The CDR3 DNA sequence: TGTGCTAGTGGTAAGGGACATCCGCCCCAAGAGACCCAGTACTTC. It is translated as CASGKGHPPQETQYF.

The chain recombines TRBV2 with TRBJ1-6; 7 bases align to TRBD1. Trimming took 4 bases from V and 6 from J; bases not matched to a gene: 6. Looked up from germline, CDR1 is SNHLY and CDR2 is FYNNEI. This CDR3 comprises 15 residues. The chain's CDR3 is CASSARDSPNSPLHF. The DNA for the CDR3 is TGTGCCAGCAGTGCCCGGGACAGCCCTAATTCACCCCTCCACTTT.

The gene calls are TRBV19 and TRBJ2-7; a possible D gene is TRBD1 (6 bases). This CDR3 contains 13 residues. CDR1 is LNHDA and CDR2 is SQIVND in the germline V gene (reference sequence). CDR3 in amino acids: CVSTHRVSYEQYV. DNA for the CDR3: TGTGTCAGTACCCACAGGGTGTCCTACGAGCAGTACGTC.

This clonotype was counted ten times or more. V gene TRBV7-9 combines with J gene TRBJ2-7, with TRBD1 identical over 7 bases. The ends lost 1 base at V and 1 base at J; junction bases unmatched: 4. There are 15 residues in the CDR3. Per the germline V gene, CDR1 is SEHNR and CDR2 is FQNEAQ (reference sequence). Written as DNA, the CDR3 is TGTGCCAGCAGCTTAGGTGACAGGGAGTCCTACGAGCAGTACTTC. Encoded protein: CASSLGDRESYEQYF.

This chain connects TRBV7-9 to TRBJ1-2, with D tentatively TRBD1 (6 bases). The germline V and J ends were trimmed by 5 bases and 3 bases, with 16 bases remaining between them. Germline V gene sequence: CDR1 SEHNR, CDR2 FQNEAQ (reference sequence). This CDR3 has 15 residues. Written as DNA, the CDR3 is TGTGCCAGCAGCCTCGGCGTAGGGGGGGACTATGGCTACACCTTC. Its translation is CASSLGVGGDYGYTF.

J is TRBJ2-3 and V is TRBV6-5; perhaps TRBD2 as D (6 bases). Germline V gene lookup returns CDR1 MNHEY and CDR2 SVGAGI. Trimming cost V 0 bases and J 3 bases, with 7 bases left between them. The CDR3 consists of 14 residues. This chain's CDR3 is CASSYSAGTDTQYF. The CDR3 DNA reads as TGTGCCAGCAGTTACTCGGCGGGAACAGATACGCAGTATTTT.